These 9 T cell receptor beta chains came from one sample sequenced in a study of regulatory T cells in long-lasting Graves disease (dated by TCRdb to 2020 to 2023). The time point label of this sample denotes: newly diagnosed GD, antithyroid drugs for less than 3 months. For both TCR sequencing and RNA sequencing, RNA was extracted from PBMCs in TRIzol. The library was obtained by multiplex PCR. TCRdb names Illumina HiSeq 4000 as the instrument used. To build TCR beta libraries, CDR3 regions were amplified by Arm-PCR using iRepertoire HTBI primers. TCRdb passed the public sequencing reads through fastp at Q25 and MiXCR, retaining productive beta sequences. A single entry per CDR3 protein holds the most common genes and DNA from its merged rows. The sample includes approximately 300,000 distinct CDR3 sequences, with roughly 18% observed a single time. The ten most abundant clones make up roughly 40% of the sample.

Specimen: peripheral blood mononuclear cells (PBMCs), collected at new diagnosis, from a patient treated with antithyroid drugs. Receptor source: a female donor with Graves disease.

The table lists this clonotype with many counts. The chain couples TRBV12-3 or TRBV12-4 to TRBJ2-7; 11 bases are shared with TRBD1. The length of the CDR3 is 14 residues. V trimming: 6 bases; J trimming: 7 bases; junction bases outside the gene matches: 8. The CDR3 region is CASSLDRGQREQYF. As DNA, the CDR3 is TGTGCCAGCAGCCTGGACAGGGGGCAACGGGAGCAGTACTTC.

As regards this clonotype: A much larger clonotype is one base distant, so this may be a read error. The chain recombines TRBV19 with TRBJ1-5; TRBD1 aligns across 9 bases. Losses at the gene ends were 5 bases for V and 11 bases for J; bases not matched to a gene: 10. The CDR3 contains 14 residues. The germline CDR1 and CDR2 sequences are LNHDA and SQIVND (reference sequence). The chain's CDR3 is CASSSGQGQQSQHF. The DNA for the CDR3 is TGTGCCAGTAGTTCCGGACAGGGGCAGCAGTCCCAGCATTTT. Filled out from reference TRBV19 and TRBJ1-5, the complete variable domain reads DGGITQSPKYLFRKEGQNVTLSCEQNLNHDAMYWYRQDPGQGLRLIYYSQIVNDFQKGDIAEGYSVSREKKESFPLTVTSAQKNPTAFYLCASSSGQGQQSQHFGDGTRLSIL.

This clonotype has ten or more counts. This chain uses TRBV20-1 with TRBJ2-3; TRBD2 matches at 8 bases. Losses at the gene ends were 6 bases for V and 4 bases for J; bases not matched to a gene: 9. Germline loops: CDR1 DFQATT, CDR2 SNEGSKA (reference sequence). The CDR3 has 14 amino acids. The CDR3 nucleotides read TGCAGTGCCTACCCGGGAGGGAGTCCAGATACGCAGTATTTT. It encodes CSAYPGGSPDTQYF.

This clonotype was recorded many times. This chain joins TRBV12-3 or TRBV12-4 and TRBJ1-1; tentative D call: TRBD1 (6 bases). The CDR3 is 14 residues long. V lost 3 bases, J lost 5 bases, and 13 bases lay in between. The CDR3 is CASSLLQGKTEAFF. The CDR3 DNA reads TGTGCCAGCAGTTTGTTACAGGGAAAGACTGAAGCTTTCTTT.

At least ten counts were recorded for this clonotype. V gene TRBV2 combines with J gene TRBJ2-3; 7 positions agree with TRBD2. The germline CDR1 and CDR2 sequences are SNHLY and FYNNEI. The trim removed 8 bases at V and 0 bases at J, leaving 5 bases unmatched. There are 14 residues in the CDR3. The CDR3 bases are TGTGCCAGCCTTGCGGGAGCGAGCACAGATACGCAGTATTTT. Protein product: CASLAGASTDTQYF.

V and J are TRBV24-1 and TRBJ2-3; 7 nucleotides agree with TRBD2. Germline CDR1 reads KGHDR; CDR2 reads SFDVKD. The J segment lost 5 bases and the V segment lost 9 bases, leaving 10 bases of the junction unmatched. This CDR3 spans 14 amino acids. The DNA of the CDR3 is TGTGCCACCGCCAGCGGGAACTTTCTAGATACGCAGTATTTT. Residues: CATASGNFLDTQYF.

There are many counts of this clonotype. The V gene is TRBV7-3, the J gene TRBJ2-7, with 9 bases lining up with TRBD1. The CDR3 contains 15 residues. Unmatched junction bases numbered 6, after V lost 5 bases and J lost 1 base. Germline lookup yields CDR1 SGHTA and CDR2 FQGTGA. The CDR3 bases are TGTGCCAGCAGCGCCGGCGGGACAGGGTCCTACGAGCAGTACTTC. It encodes CASSAGGTGSYEQYF.

This clonotype was seen many times. V and J are TRBV30 and TRBJ2-7, with 7 bases identical to TRBD2. V lost 3 bases and J lost 2; bases outside the gene matches: 7. This CDR3 region has 14 residues. CDR1 is GTSNPN, CDR2 SVGIG, per germline (reference sequence). The CDR3 sequence is CAWRDPGRPYEQYF. In nucleotides, the CDR3 is TGTGCCTGGAGGGACCCCGGGAGGCCCTACGAGCAGTACTTC.

On this clonotype: The junction differs from germline at one of its ends, possibly a read error. The chain recombines TRBV7-8 with TRBJ2-7, with 9 bases identical to TRBD1. Germline CDR1 reads SGHVS; CDR2 reads FQNEAQ. The CDR3 contains 14 residues. CDR3 sequence reads: CASSYRTGDDLFDF. The CDR3 nucleotides are TGTGCCAGCAGCTATCGGACAGGGGACGACCTGTTTGACTTC.